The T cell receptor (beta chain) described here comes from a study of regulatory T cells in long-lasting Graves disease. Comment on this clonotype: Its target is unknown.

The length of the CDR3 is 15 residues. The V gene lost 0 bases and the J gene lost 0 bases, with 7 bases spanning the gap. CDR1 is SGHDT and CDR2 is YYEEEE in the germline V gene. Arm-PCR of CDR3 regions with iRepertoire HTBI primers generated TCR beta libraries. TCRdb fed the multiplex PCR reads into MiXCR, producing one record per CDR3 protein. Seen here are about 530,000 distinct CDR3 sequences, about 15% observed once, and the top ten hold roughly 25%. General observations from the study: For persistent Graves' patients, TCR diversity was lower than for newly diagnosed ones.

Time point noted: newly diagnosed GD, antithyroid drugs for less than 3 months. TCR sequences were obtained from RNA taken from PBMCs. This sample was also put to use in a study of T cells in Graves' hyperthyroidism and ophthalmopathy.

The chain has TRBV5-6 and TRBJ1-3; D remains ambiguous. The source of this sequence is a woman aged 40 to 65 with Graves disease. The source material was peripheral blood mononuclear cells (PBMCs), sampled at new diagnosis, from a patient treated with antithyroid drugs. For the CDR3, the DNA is TGTGCCAGCAGCTTGGGCCTCAGCTCTGGAAACACCATATATTTT. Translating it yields CASSLGLSSGNTIYF.